The text below deals with one T cell receptor beta chain. Antigen specificity is unknown. The data are from a study of CXCR3-negative and CXCR3-positive naive CD8 T cells. Points from the study as a whole: Naive subsets were similarly diverse, while memory CD8+ repertoires were much less diverse.

UMI-labeled 5' RACE TRB cDNA libraries were prepared from the cells. TCRdb derives one entry per CDR3 protein from the 5' RACE reads, leaving out DNA. This repertoire comprises about 120,000 distinct CDR3 sequences; its ten largest clones make up less than 0.55%. Sequencing was done on a sample of naive CXCR3- CD8+ T cells from blood. Subset of the sample: CD45RO-CCR7+CD27+CD95- naive CD8+ T cells lacking CXCR3 (TNR3-). This sequence was found in a human donor in good health. Some clones in this sample may be carry-over from other donors' samples.

The CDR3: CASSPGERLQETQYF. V gene TRBV12-3 or TRBV12-4 combines with J gene TRBJ2-5; TCRdb returns TRBD1, unconfirmable since there is no DNA. The CDR3 has 15 amino acids.